This T cell receptor beta chain was obtained from a study of blood T cell repertoires in COVID-19. Overall study context: The cDNA or gDNA used as material had been derived from T cells, B-cell-depleted T cells, or PBMCs.

Original methodology: Reference gene primer amplification yielded estimated nucleated cell counts. TCRdb's table, derived via immunoSEQ multiplex PCR, lists solely in-frame clones and lacks some. The DNA gave D and trimming, while V, J and clone size come from that table. The sample holds some 200,000 clones, about four fifths seen once. The CDR3 covers 11 residues. Germline V CDR1 and CDR2: DFQATT, SNEGSKA (reference sequence). Trimming pared 5 bases from V and 3 bases from J, leaving 7 bases between. Enrollees, about 18 to 100 years old, lived in 24 US areas. Within 2 weeks before study entry, exposed participants met a COVID-19 case.

V is TRBV20-1 and J is TRBJ1-1; no clear D gene. This receptor was obtained from a woman in her 50s who had been exposed to COVID-19. Sequences were obtained from PBMCs or T cells enriched from blood (not recorded which). In DNA, the CDR3 is TGCAGTGCTTACGGGTACACTGAAGCTTTCTTT. This gives the protein CSAYGYTEAFF.